The T cell receptor beta chain under discussion was sequenced for a study of blood T cell repertoires in COVID-19. For the study at large: Sources were T cells, B-cell-depleted T cells, or PBMCs; the material itself was cDNA or gDNA.

Only in-frame clones appear in the TCRdb table, and some are missing; sequencing was by immunoSEQ multiplex PCR. The sample has approximately 94,000 clones; approximately 86% are singletons. The sequenced sample was peripheral blood. This TCR derives from a man over 45 with active or convalescent COVID-19.

The CDR3 sequence: CASSPPAGMNTGELFF. CDR3 bases: TGTGCCAGCAGCCCCCCAGCGGGAATGAACACCGGGGAGCTGTTTTTT. J is TRBJ2-2 and V is TRBV3-1 (or the pseudogene TRBV3-2); 7 nucleotides match TRBD2. The germline gives CDR1 LGHDT, CDR2 YNNKEL (reference sequence). V lost 4 bases to trimming and J lost 1 base; unmatched junction nucleotides: 6. The CDR3 is made up of 16 amino acids.